This entry lists 9 T cell receptor beta chains sequenced from one sample in a study of post-analysis software for immune sequencing data. Prepared TCR beta cDNA libraries contained unique molecular identifiers. TCRdb reprocessed the PCR reads with MiXCR, giving one entry per CDR3 protein. The sample yields roughly 650,000 distinct CDR3 sequences, about 60% seen once. Study-wide results and caveats: Controls showed lower frequencies than patients for roughly 5 TRBV segments, and TRBV5-6, TRBV5-1 and TRBV20-1 were among these.

These TCRs are of unknown antigen specificity. Sequences were obtained from blood. These receptors originate from a girl aged 2 to 9 with multiple sclerosis.

This clonotype came up a few times. The V gene is TRBV12-3 or TRBV12-4, the J gene TRBJ1-2; D remains unclear. The CDR3 length is 13 residues. V was pared by 3 bases and J by 7 bases, with 12 bases between. CDR3 in amino acids: CASSLSLPRGYTF. For the CDR3, the DNA is TGTGCCAGCAGTTTGAGTCTCCCCCGTGGCTACACCTTC.

The CDR3 protein is CSARGLAGSGGYNEQFF. The DNA of the CDR3 is TGCAGTGCTAGAGGGTTAGCCGGGAGCGGGGGATACAATGAGCAGTTCTTC. The rearrangement links TRBV20-1 to TRBJ2-1, with 8 bases identical to TRBD2. Germline-derived CDR1 and CDR2 are DFQATT and SNEGSKA (reference sequence). Unmatched junction bases numbered 12, after V lost 1 base and J lost 4 bases. The CDR3 consists of 17 residues.

The table lists this clonotype with a count of one. The chain joins TRBV21-1 to TRBJ2-7; the listed D gene, TRBD2, was not tested against the DNA. TRBV21-1 is classified as a pseudogene. This CDR3 spans 16 amino acids. The CDR3 DNA follows: TGTGCCAGCGGTGTTAACTCGCGGGAGGGCAGCTACGAGCAGTACTTC. Its protein is CASGVNSREGSYEQYF.

The chain carries TRBV7-9 and TRBJ2-4; the D is unclear. The V end was cut by 1 base, the J end by 0 bases, with 10 bases between. The CDR3 runs 16 residues. In germline, CDR1 is SEHNR, CDR2 FQNEAQ (reference sequence). CDR3 coding DNA: TGTGCCAGCAGCTTAGACTGTGCCTTAGCCAAAAACATTCAGTACTTC. It yields the protein CASSLDCALAKNIQYF.

The V and J genes are TRBV7-9 and TRBJ2-1; unclear D gene. CDR1 SEHNR and CDR2 FQNEAQ come from the germline V gene (reference sequence). Between the trimmed V and J ends, which lost 0 bases and 0 bases, there was a span of 9 bases. The CDR3 extends over 16 amino acids. CDR3 region: CASSLALWGSYNEQFF. The CDR3 region has the DNA TGTGCCAGCAGCTTAGCGCTCTGGGGCTCCTACAATGAGCAGTTCTTC. Full variable domain (rest looked up from reference TRBV7-9 and TRBJ2-1): DTGVSQNPRHKITKRGQNVTFRCDPISEHNRLYWYRQTLGQGPEFLTYFQNEAQLEKSRLLSDRFSAERPKGSFSTLEIQRTEQGDSAMYLCASSLALWGSYNEQFFGPGTRLTVL.

This sequence joins TRBV6-6 and TRBJ1-1; 7 nucleotides align to TRBD1. CDR1 is MNHNY, CDR2 SVGAGI, per germline (reference sequence). The CDR3 is 15 amino acids. The ends lost 1 base at V and 1 base at J; junction bases unmatched: 3. In nucleotides, the CDR3 is TGTGCCAGCAGTTACTTACAGGGGAAGAACACTGAAGCTTTCTTT. This codes for CASSYLQGKNTEAFF.

V gene TRBV5-1 combines with J gene TRBJ2-7; D is undetermined. The CDR3 consists of 16 residues. V was shortened by 3 bases and J by 1 base, with 17 bases between the two germline ends. CDR1 and CDR2 (germline): SGHRS, YFSETQ. CDR3 sequence (DNA): TGCGCCAGCAGCTCCACGGTGCGCGACGATTCCTACGAGCAGTACTTC. This codes for CASSSTVRDDSYEQYF.

This clonotype came up a few times. The chain is built from TRBV12-3 or TRBV12-4 and TRBJ2-3, with D tentatively TRBD1 (5 bases). The CDR3 runs to 14 residues. V was shortened by 3 bases and J by 2 bases, with 9 bases between the two germline ends. CDR3 sequence reads: CASSFYRSTDTQYF. In DNA form, the CDR3 reads TGTGCCAGCAGTTTCTACAGGTCCACAGATACGCAGTATTTT.

The chain recombines TRBV25-1 with TRBJ2-1; 10 bases map to TRBD1. Germline CDR1 MGHDK, CDR2 SYGVNS. J lost 7 bases, V lost 5 bases, and 8 bases had no gene match. CDR3 size: 15 residues. The DNA for the CDR3 is TGTGCCAGCAGTCTGGACCCGGGACAGGGGAATGAGCAGTTCTTC. Translating it yields CASSLDPGQGNEQFF.